Listed below are T cell receptor beta chains from one sample, sequenced in a study of blood T cell repertoires in COVID-19. Generated by immunoSEQ multiplex PCR, the TCRdb table keeps only in-frame clones and is missing some. Counted here are about 64,000 clones, approximately 82% occurring once; the ten biggest clones make up around 5.9%. The sample comprised peripheral blood. All receptors derive from a woman in her sixties or seventies with acute or convalescent COVID-19. The CDR3 runs from the conserved cysteine through the conserved F or W. The D gene is left open where the match is weak. The size field is filled for only some rows; it gives once, few, many or a size class.

clone size: .
V gene: TRBV18
J gene: TRBJ1-2
D gene: .
CDR3 length: 13
CDR3 protein: CASSLQSLYGYTF
CDR3 DNA: TGTGCCAGCTCCCTACAGAGCCTCTATGGCTACACCTTC

clone size: .
V gene: TRBV2
J gene: TRBJ1-2
D gene: TRBD1
CDR3 length: 14
CDR3 protein: CASSVGTGPQSYTF
CDR3 DNA: TGTGCCAGCAGTGTGGGGACAGGACCTCAAAGCTACACCTTC

clone size: .
V gene: TRBV19
J gene: TRBJ2-7
D gene: TRBD1
CDR3 length: 14
CDR3 protein: CASSNRQGGYEQYF
CDR3 DNA: TGTGCCAGTAGTAACCGACAGGGTGGGTACGAGCAGTACTTC

clone size: .
V gene: TRBV10-3
J gene: TRBJ1-5
D gene: .
CDR3 length: 14
CDR3 protein: CAISEGQPNQPQHF
CDR3 DNA: TGTGCCATCAGTGAAGGACAGCCCAATCAGCCCCAGCATTTT

clone size: .
V gene: TRBV6-5
J gene: TRBJ2-3
D gene: .
CDR3 length: 15
CDR3 protein: CASSMGASGTDTQYF
CDR3 DNA: TGTGCCAGCAGTATGGGGGCCTCTGGCACAGATACGCAGTATTTT

clone size: .
V gene: TRBV10-1
J gene: TRBJ1-1
D gene: .
CDR3 length: 14
CDR3 protein: CASSAARANTEAFF
CDR3 DNA: TGCGCCAGCAGTGCTGCCAGGGCGAACACTGAAGCTTTCTTT

clone size: .
V gene: TRBV9
J gene: TRBJ2-5
D gene: .
CDR3 length: 14
CDR3 protein: CASSAAGGQETQYF
CDR3 DNA: TGTGCCAGCAGCGCAGCAGGGGGGCAAGAGACCCAGTACTTC

clone size: .
V gene: TRBV5-5
J gene: TRBJ1-3
D gene: TRBD1
CDR3 length: 17
CDR3 protein: CASSWGDRTLIGNTIYF
CDR3 DNA: TGTGCCAGCAGCTGGGGGGACAGGACCCTCATTGGAAACACCATATATTTT

clone size: .
V gene: TRBV5-1
J gene: TRBJ2-3
D gene: TRBD1
CDR3 length: 15
CDR3 protein: CASSLHGTGTDTQYF
CDR3 DNA: TGCGCCAGCAGCTTGCACGGGACAGGCACAGATACGCAGTATTTT

clone size: .
V gene: TRBV5-6
J gene: TRBJ2-7
D gene: .
CDR3 length: 12
CDR3 protein: CASSGGWVEQYF
CDR3 DNA: TGTGCCAGCAGCGGGGGGTGGGTCGAGCAGTACTTC

clone size: .
V gene: TRBV19
J gene: TRBJ1-1
D gene: TRBD1
CDR3 length: 15
CDR3 protein: CATRPQGDGVTEAFF
CDR3 DNA: TGTGCCACTCGACCACAGGGGGACGGTGTCACTGAAGCTTTCTTT

clone size: .
V gene: TRBV7-2
J gene: TRBJ1-2
D gene: .
CDR3 length: 15
CDR3 protein: CASSLGWSGRYGYTF
CDR3 DNA: TGTGCCAGCAGCTTAGGTTGGTCAGGGAGGTATGGCTACACCTTC

clone size: .
V gene: TRBV6-5
J gene: TRBJ1-5
D gene: .
CDR3 length: 13
CDR3 protein: CATRDPEHQPQHF
CDR3 DNA: TGTGCCACCAGGGATCCGGAGCATCAGCCCCAGCATTTT

clone size: few
V gene: TRBV21-1
J gene: TRBJ2-5
D gene: .
CDR3 length: 16
CDR3 protein: CASSKALYGLQETQYF
CDR3 DNA: TGTGCCAGCAGCAAAGCGCTTTACGGACTCCAAGAGACCCAGTACTTC

clone size: .
V gene: TRBV10-3
J gene: TRBJ1-1
D gene: TRBD1
CDR3 length: 15
CDR3 protein: CAISESTRGREEAFF
CDR3 DNA: TGTGCCATCAGTGAGTCGACCAGGGGGCGCGAGGAAGCTTTCTTT

clone size: .
V gene: TRBV11-2
J gene: TRBJ2-3
D gene: TRBD2
CDR3 length: 14
CDR3 protein: CASSFQRGSDTQYF
CDR3 DNA: TGTGCCAGCAGCTTCCAGCGGGGATCAGATACGCAGTATTTT

clone size: once
V gene: TRBV5-4
J gene: TRBJ1-1
D gene: .
CDR3 length: 14
CDR3 protein: CASSLPAGNTEAFF
CDR3 DNA: TGTGCCAGCAGCCTACCTGCAGGGAACACTGAAGCTTTCTTT

clone size: .
V gene: TRBV10-3
J gene: TRBJ2-3
D gene: TRBD2
CDR3 length: 15
CDR3 protein: CAISPSGGDTDTQYF
CDR3 DNA: TGTGCCATCAGCCCTAGCGGGGGGGACACAGATACGCAGTATTTT

clone size: .
V gene: TRBV5-4
J gene: TRBJ2-7
D gene: TRBD1
CDR3 length: 14
CDR3 protein: CASTLWDREGEQYF
CDR3 DNA: TGTGCCAGCACCCTATGGGACAGGGAGGGCGAGCAGTACTTC

clone size: .
V gene: TRBV5-3
J gene: TRBJ1-5
D gene: .
CDR3 length: 14
CDR3 protein: CARSPGTRDQPQHF
CDR3 DNA: TGTGCCAGAAGCCCCGGGACACGAGATCAGCCCCAGCATTTT

clone size: .
V gene: TRBV12-3/TRBV12-4
J gene: TRBJ1-1
D gene: .
CDR3 length: 12
CDR3 protein: CASRHLDTEAFF
CDR3 DNA: TGTGCCAGCCGCCACTTAGACACTGAAGCTTTCTTT

clone size: once
V gene: TRBV7-6
J gene: TRBJ1-1
D gene: .
CDR3 length: 16
CDR3 protein: CASSLSAGLLNTEAFF
CDR3 DNA: TGTGCCAGCAGCTTGAGCGCGGGGCTCCTGAACACTGAAGCTTTCTTT

clone size: .
V gene: TRBV4-1
J gene: TRBJ2-3
D gene: .
CDR3 length: 18
CDR3 protein: CASSQDPQRRLSTDTQYF
CDR3 DNA: TGCGCCAGCAGCCAAGATCCGCAGCGGAGACTCTCCACAGATACGCAGTATTTT

clone size: .
V gene: TRBV5-1
J gene: TRBJ1-1
D gene: .
CDR3 length: 14
CDR3 protein: CASSLVGENTEAFF
CDR3 DNA: TGCGCCAGCAGCTTGGTAGGGGAGAACACTGAAGCTTTCTTT

clone size: few
V gene: TRBV4-2
J gene: TRBJ1-6
D gene: TRBD1
CDR3 length: 16
CDR3 protein: CASSQEDRDGNSPLHF
CDR3 DNA: TGTGCCAGCAGCCAAGAAGACAGGGATGGTAATTCACCCCTCCACTTT

clone size: .
V gene: TRBV5-1
J gene: TRBJ2-7
D gene: .
CDR3 length: 14
CDR3 protein: CASSLGAIWYEQYF
CDR3 DNA: TGCGCCAGCAGCTTGGGAGCGATCTGGTACGAGCAGTACTTC

clone size: .
V gene: TRBV4-2
J gene: TRBJ2-1
D gene: TRBD2
CDR3 length: 15
CDR3 protein: CASSQDILAGNEQFF
CDR3 DNA: TGTGCCAGCAGCCAAGATATACTAGCGGGCAATGAGCAGTTCTTC

clone size: .
V gene: TRBV27
J gene: TRBJ2-5
D gene: TRBD2
CDR3 length: 15
CDR3 protein: CASSSGGLAKETQYF
CDR3 DNA: TGTGCCAGCAGTTCAGGTGGACTAGCGAAAGAGACCCAGTACTTC

clone size: .
V gene: TRBV10-2
J gene: TRBJ2-3
D gene: TRBD1
CDR3 length: 13
CDR3 protein: CASSDDRADTQYF
CDR3 DNA: TGCGCCAGCAGTGACGACAGGGCAGATACGCAGTATTTT

clone size: once
V gene: TRBV19
J gene: TRBJ1-5
D gene: .
CDR3 length: 13
CDR3 protein: CASSIRGGQPQHF
CDR3 DNA: TGTGCCAGTAGTATACGGGGGGGTCAGCCCCAGCATTTT

clone size: .
V gene: TRBV27
J gene: TRBJ1-6
D gene: .
CDR3 length: 15
CDR3 protein: CANPGLGQSNSPLHF
CDR3 DNA: TGTGCCAACCCCGGATTAGGACAGAGTAATTCACCCCTCCACTTT

clone size: .
V gene: TRBV24-1
J gene: TRBJ1-2
D gene: TRBD1
CDR3 length: 15
CDR3 protein: CATSDGTAHNYGYTF
CDR3 DNA: TGTGCCACCAGCGACGGGACAGCCCATAACTATGGCTACACCTTC

clone size: .
V gene: TRBV6-1
J gene: TRBJ1-2
D gene: TRBD1
CDR3 length: 15
CDR3 protein: CASSEEAGGNYGYTF
CDR3 DNA: TGTGCCAGCAGTGAAGAGGCAGGGGGCAACTATGGCTACACCTTC

clone size: .
V gene: TRBV25-1
J gene: TRBJ2-5
D gene: TRBD1
CDR3 length: 14
CDR3 protein: CASQTTGGGETQYF
CDR3 DNA: TGTGCCAGCCAAACGACAGGGGGCGGGGAGACCCAGTACTTC

clone size: .
V gene: TRBV5-6
J gene: TRBJ2-1
D gene: .
CDR3 length: 12
CDR3 protein: CASSPEGGEQFF
CDR3 DNA: TGTGCCAGCAGCCCCGAGGGGGGGGAGCAGTTCTTC

clone size: .
V gene: TRBV4-2
J gene: TRBJ2-5
D gene: .
CDR3 length: 17
CDR3 protein: CASSQDILLAGMETQYF
CDR3 DNA: TGTGCCAGCAGCCAAGATATCTTACTAGCCGGTATGGAGACCCAGTACTTC

clone size: few
V gene: TRBV12-3/TRBV12-4
J gene: TRBJ1-2
D gene: .
CDR3 length: 13
CDR3 protein: CASSFSQGSGYTF
CDR3 DNA: TGTGCCAGCAGTTTTTCACAGGGTTCTGGCTACACCTTC

clone size: .
V gene: TRBV29-1
J gene: TRBJ1-1
D gene: TRBD1
CDR3 length: 15
CDR3 protein: CSVRGGTGAGTEAFF
CDR3 DNA: TGCAGCGTTCGAGGCGGGACAGGGGCCGGGACTGAAGCTTTCTTT

clone size: .
V gene: TRBV2
J gene: TRBJ1-5
D gene: TRBD1
CDR3 length: 15
CDR3 protein: CASSAGQTSNQPQHF
CDR3 DNA: TGTGCCAGCAGTGCGGGACAGACAAGCAATCAGCCCCAGCATTTT

clone size: .
V gene: TRBV6-5
J gene: TRBJ2-3
D gene: TRBD1
CDR3 length: 14
CDR3 protein: CASSFDRVSDTQYF
CDR3 DNA: TGTGCCAGCAGTTTCGACAGGGTATCAGATACGCAGTATTTT

clone size: .
V gene: TRBV18
J gene: TRBJ1-1
D gene: .
CDR3 length: 15
CDR3 protein: CASSPPMTSGGEAFF
CDR3 DNA: TGTGCCAGCTCACCACCAATGACCTCCGGCGGGGAAGCTTTCTTT

clone size: .
V gene: TRBV5-6
J gene: TRBJ2-3
D gene: TRBD1
CDR3 length: 16
CDR3 protein: CASSVPGQGSTDTQYF
CDR3 DNA: TGTGCCAGCAGCGTACCGGGACAGGGGAGCACAGATACGCAGTATTTT

clone size: .
V gene: TRBV19
J gene: TRBJ1-5
D gene: .
CDR3 length: 15
CDR3 protein: CASTPIGGNNQPQHF
CDR3 DNA: TGTGCCAGTACCCCTATCGGGGGTAACAATCAGCCCCAGCATTTT